Listed below are T cell receptor beta chains from one sample, sequenced in a study of cytomegalovirus exposure and HLA in healthy donors. Method: immunoSEQ multiplex PCR; TCRdb's copy keeps in-frame clones and lacks some. Among some 160,000 clones listed, roughly 9.4% were seen once. Sequenced input: PBMCs. The receptors were gathered from a male donor in good health and CMV-seronegative. Each CDR3 is given with its conserved first and last residue. Fields, in order: V gene, D gene, J gene, clone size, CDR3 DNA, CDR3 protein. D genes are given only for firm matches. Some rows have no size entry. The others give once, few or many, or a class for an expanded clone.

V: TRBV5-6; D: TRBD1; J: TRBJ1-3; size: few; DNA: TGTGCCAGCAGCTGGGGGACAGGCTCTGGAAACACCATATATTTT; CDR3: CASSWGTGSGNTIYF
V: TRBV5-1; D: -; J: TRBJ2-2; size: -; DNA: TGCGCCAGCAGCACCAGCGAAGGGGAGCTGTTTTTT; CDR3: CASSTSEGELFF
V: TRBV5-1; D: -; J: TRBJ2-5; size: few; DNA: TGCGCCAGCAGCCTGGGGGACAAGGGAGAGGGGGAGACCCAGTACTTC; CDR3: CASSLGDKGEGETQYF
V: TRBV10-3; D: TRBD1; J: TRBJ1-3; size: -; DNA: TGTGCCATCAGTGAGCCGACAGGGGGAGGAAACACCATATATTTT; CDR3: CAISEPTGGGNTIYF
V: TRBV4-1; D: -; J: TRBJ2-7; size: few; DNA: TGCGCCAGCAGCCAAGCTTCGGGACTCTTTTTCGAGCAGTACTTC; CDR3: CASSQASGLFFEQYF
V: TRBV10-3; D: -; J: TRBJ1-2; size: -; DNA: TGTGCCATCAGTGAAGGACGTGGGGGCGGCTATGGCTACACCTTC; CDR3: CAISEGRGGGYGYTF
V: TRBV30; D: TRBD1; J: TRBJ1-4; size: -; DNA: TGTGCCTTAGACAGGGGAAATGAAAAACTGTTTTTT; CDR3: CALDRGNEKLFF
V: TRBV9; D: -; J: TRBJ2-2; size: -; DNA: TGTGCCAGCAGCGTAGTGGATAGCGCGCTTACCGGGGAGCTGTTTTTT; CDR3: CASSVVDSALTGELFF
V: TRBV5-1; D: -; J: TRBJ2-4; size: -; DNA: TGCGCCAGCAGCTTGGGGGGAGCTGTAAACATTCAGTACTTC; CDR3: CASSLGGAVNIQYF
V: TRBV19; D: TRBD1; J: TRBJ1-1; size: few; DNA: TGTGCCAGTAGTGTTAACAGGGGAGGCAACACTGAAGCTTTCTTT; CDR3: CASSVNRGGNTEAFF
V: TRBV7-9; D: TRBD1; J: TRBJ1-4; size: few; DNA: TGTGCCAGCAGCTTACAGACAGGGACTAATGAAAAACTGTTTTTT; CDR3: CASSLQTGTNEKLFF
V: TRBV6-6; D: TRBD1; J: TRBJ2-1; size: few; DNA: TGTGCCAGCAGTACGACAGGGAGCTCCTACAATGAGCAGTTCTTC; CDR3: CASSTTGSSYNEQFF
V: TRBV5-6; D: TRBD2; J: TRBJ2-3; size: -; DNA: TGTGCCAGCAGCTTCTTGAGCGGGGTAAGGGATACGCAGTATTTT; CDR3: CASSFLSGVRDTQYF
V: TRBV4-1; D: -; J: TRBJ1-1; size: few; DNA: TGCGCCAGCAGCCAAGAGATGAGAGGCACCGAGGAAGCTTTCTTT; CDR3: CASSQEMRGTEEAFF
V: TRBV11-2; D: -; J: TRBJ2-7; size: few; DNA: TGTGCCAGCAGCGCAGGGCTCTCCTACGAGCAGTACTTC; CDR3: CASSAGLSYEQYF
V: TRBV7-9; D: -; J: TRBJ1-2; size: few; DNA: TGTGCCAGCAGCGTAACAGTTAACTATGGCTACACCTTC; CDR3: CASSVTVNYGYTF
V: TRBV13; D: TRBD1; J: TRBJ1-1; size: -; DNA: TGTGCCAGCCGAGACAGGGGGGAACTTAACACTGAAGCTTTCTTT; CDR3: CASRDRGELNTEAFF
V: TRBV29-1; D: TRBD1; J: TRBJ1-1; size: few; DNA: TGCAGCGTTCCTGGATCACAGGGGGCGCGGCGCACTGAAGCTTTCTTT; CDR3: CSVPGSQGARRTEAFF
V: TRBV19; D: -; J: TRBJ2-5; size: few; DNA: TGTGCCAGTAGTCCCCAAAGGGCCTACCTCGGGGACCAGTACTTC; CDR3: CASSPQRAYLGDQYF
V: TRBV30; D: -; J: TRBJ1-5; size: few; DNA: TGTGCCTCGGCAGTGGCGGGCGGCAATCAGCCCCAGCATTTT; CDR3: CASAVAGGNQPQHF
V: TRBV4-2; D: -; J: TRBJ2-2; size: -; DNA: TGTGCCAGCAGCCAAGAATGGCCGGGAATAGCGAGGGGGGAGCTGTTTTTT; CDR3: CASSQEWPGIARGELFF
V: TRBV7-3; D: -; J: TRBJ1-2; size: few; DNA: TGTGCCAGCAGCCCCGTGGCGGGAAACTATGGCTACACCTTC; CDR3: CASSPVAGNYGYTF
V: TRBV4-3; D: TRBD1; J: TRBJ2-1; size: -; DNA: TGCGCCAGCAGCCAAGATGGGACAGGGTCCTACAATGAGCAGTTCTTC; CDR3: CASSQDGTGSYNEQFF
V: TRBV6-1; D: TRBD1; J: TRBJ2-7; size: once; DNA: TGTGCCAGCAGTGGTATTCCCGGGACAGGGGGTAGGTCCTACGAGCAGTACTTT; CDR3: CASSGIPGTGGRSYEQYF
V: TRBV2; D: -; J: TRBJ2-7; size: -; DNA: TGTGCCAGCAGTGAATATAGCGAGCAGTACTTC; CDR3: CASSEYSEQYF